These 15 T cell receptor beta chains were sequenced from one sample in a study of blood T cell repertoires in COVID-19. Data came from immunoSEQ multiplex PCR; TCRdb stores just in-frame clones and leaves some out. There are approximately 65,000 clones in the sample; around 65% occur only once, and around half lies in the top ten. Sequenced sample: PBMCs or T cells enriched from blood (not recorded which). These TCRs come from a woman aged 55-75 years who had been exposed to COVID-19.

The chain has TRBV5-6 and TRBJ1-2, with unresolved D. V was trimmed by 2 bases and J by 8 bases, leaving 10 bases between them. Germline V gene lookup returns CDR1 SGHDT and CDR2 YYEEEE. The CDR3 spans 12 residues. This chain's CDR3 is CASSFRGSGYTF. The CDR3 nucleotides read TGTGCCAGCAGCTTTCGGGGTTCAGGCTACACCTTC. Together with reference TRBV5-6 and TRBJ1-2, the CDR3 gives the full variable domain: DAGVTQSPTHLIKTRGQQVTLRCSPKSGHDTVSWYQQALGQGPQFIFQYYEEEERQRGNFPDRFSGHQFPNYSSELNVNALLLGDSALYLCASSFRGSGYTFGSGTRLTVV.

The V call is TRBV19, the J call TRBJ2-1; 8 bases align to TRBD1. This CDR3 region has 16 residues. The trim removed 3 bases at V and 3 bases at J, leaving 7 bases unmatched. Per germline, CDR1 LNHDA and CDR2 SQIVND (reference sequence). The CDR3 region is CASSIRQGAFYNEQFF. CDR3 coding DNA: TGTGCCAGTAGTATCCGCCAGGGGGCTTTCTACAATGAGCAGTTCTTC.

The V call is TRBV2, the J call TRBJ2-1; 8 nucleotides line up with TRBD2. Unmatched junction bases numbered 10, after V lost 6 bases and J lost 6 bases. This CDR3 has 15 amino acids. The V gene's germline CDR1 is SNHLY and CDR2 FYNNEI. The DNA for the CDR3 is TGTGCCAGCAGCAAAGCCGGGGGGGGGCTCAATGAGCAGTTCTTC. Translated: CASSKAGGGLNEQFF.

J is TRBJ2-7 and V is TRBV7-9; 7 positions match TRBD1. The CDR3 covers 15 residues. The J segment lost 2 bases and the V segment lost 5 bases, leaving 9 bases of the junction unmatched. Germline V lookup: CDR1 SEHNR, CDR2 FQNEAQ (reference sequence). CDR3 nucleotides: TGTGCCAGCAGCCGCCTAGGGGACAGTACCTACGAGCAGTACTTC. It yields the protein CASSRLGDSTYEQYF.

This clone was picked up a small number of times. The V and J genes are TRBV6-5 and TRBJ1-5; D uncertain. V was pared by 6 bases and J by 2 bases, with 11 bases between. CDR3 length equals 14 residues. Germline assignment: CDR1 MNHEY and CDR2 SVGAGI. The chain's CDR3 is CASSPAVGNQPQHF. CDR3 bases: TGTGCCAGCAGCCCGGCGGTGGGCAATCAGCCCCAGCATTTT.

The chain combines TRBV7-2 with TRBJ2-1; 9 bases are shared with TRBD2. Germline trimming cut 1 base from V and 13 bases from J; bases unmatched to any gene: 5. The CDR3 runs to 13 residues. Germline V gives CDR1 SGHTA, CDR2 FQGNSA. The CDR3 DNA follows: TGTGCCAGCAGCTTAGAGGGCGGGGGGGGACAGTTCTTC. As protein: CASSLEGGGGQFF.

The chain is built from TRBV19 and TRBJ2-7; the match to TRBD1 covers 9 bases. CDR3 length: 16 amino acids. Germline V CDR1 and CDR2: LNHDA, SQIVND (reference sequence). The V and J ends lost 5 bases and 1 base, in that order; junction bases with no gene match: 9. In nucleotides, the CDR3 is TGTGCCAGTAGTGGACAGGGGAGAATCGGATCCTACGAGCAGTACTTC. Protein: CASSGQGRIGSYEQYF.

V is TRBV19 and J is TRBJ1-5; TRBD1 might be the D (6 bases). Germline V gene data show CDR1 as LNHDA and CDR2 as SQIVND (reference sequence). V shed 4 bases and J shed 8 bases, with 15 bases lying between them. This CDR3 comprises 14 residues. The CDR3 DNA follows: TGTGCCAGTAGTACACAGGGATCATGGGAGCCCCAGCATTTT. Translating it yields CASSTQGSWEPQHF. Complete variable domain (other parts from reference TRBV19 and TRBJ1-5): DGGITQSPKYLFRKEGQNVTLSCEQNLNHDAMYWYRQDPGQGLRLIYYSQIVNDFQKGDIAEGYSVSREKKESFPLTVTSAQKNPTAFYLCASSTQGSWEPQHFGDGTRLSIL.

The rearrangement links TRBV24-1 to TRBJ1-1; maybe TRBD1 (5 bases). Germline-derived CDR1 and CDR2 are KGHDR and SFDVKD. V was clipped by 3 bases and J by 3 bases, with 7 bases between them. CDR3 length: 13 residues. CDR3 nucleotides: TGTGCCACCAGTGATAGACAGTACACTGAAGCTTTCTTT. It specifies CATSDRQYTEAFF.

Turning to this clone: Different DNA sequences within this sample yield the same CDR3. The rearrangement uses TRBV7-9 and TRBJ1-4; 7 bases agree with TRBD1. Germline loops: CDR1 SEHNR, CDR2 FQNEAQ (reference sequence). CDR3 size: 14 residues. Trimming cost V 5 bases and J 3 bases; bases outside gene matches: 3. CDR3 DNA sequence: TGTGCCAGCAGCAAGACAGGGTCTAATGAAAAACTGTTTTTT. Protein product: CASSKTGSNEKLFF.

This clone has more than one count but fewer than ten. This rearrangement joins TRBV28 to TRBJ2-3; D is perhaps TRBD1 (5 bases). This CDR3 is 15 amino acids long. Germline CDR1 and CDR2: MDHEN and SYDVKM. V lost 2 bases, J lost 2 bases, and 11 bases lay in between. The CDR3 loop reads CASSLRAGHTDTQYF. Written as DNA, the CDR3 is TGTGCCAGCAGTTTACGGGCAGGGCACACAGATACGCAGTATTTT.

The V call is TRBV7-2, the J call TRBJ1-2, with D possibly matching TRBD1 (6 bases). The CDR3 spans 15 residues. V was pared by 5 bases and J by 4 bases, with 17 bases between. Germline lookup yields CDR1 SGHTA and CDR2 FQGNSA. The CDR3 coding sequence is TGTGCCAGCAGCGTAGGACAGCAACTTACCTATGGCTACACCTTC. It yields the protein CASSVGQQLTYGYTF.

This clone was counted ten times or more. The chain recombines TRBV6-5 with TRBJ1-5, with D possibly TRBD1 on 5 matching bases. The CDR3 length is 14 residues. Germline CDR1 reads MNHEY; CDR2 reads SVGAGI. V was clipped by 6 bases and J by 4 bases, with 13 bases between them. The CDR3 nucleotides are TGTGCCAGCAGGTCCGTGGGGCGTAATCAGCCCCAGCATTTT. Its translation is CASRSVGRNQPQHF.

The chain has TRBV10-1 and TRBJ2-1; D unresolved. Germline lookup yields CDR1 WNHNN and CDR2 SYGVQD (reference sequence). Trimming left V 0 bases short and J 13 bases short, with 13 bases between. The CDR3 has 13 amino acids. CDR3 protein: CASSESNAVPQFF. The CDR3 DNA follows: TGCGCCAGCAGTGAGTCGAATGCGGTACCCCAGTTCTTC.

The chain carries TRBV28 and TRBJ1-6; D not resolved. Germline-derived CDR1 and CDR2 are MDHEN and SYDVKM. Deletions cut 5 bases from V and 0 bases from J, with 8 bases between. This CDR3 is 15 amino acids long. CDR3 amino acids: CASSDMSSYNSPLHF. The CDR3 coding sequence is TGTGCCAGCAGTGACATGAGCTCCTATAATTCACCCCTCCACTTT. The entire variable domain, with the rest obtained from reference TRBV28 and TRBJ1-6, is as follows: DVKVTQSSRYLVKRTGEKVFLECVQDMDHENMFWYRQDPGLGLRLIYFSYDVKMKEKGDIPEGYSVSREKKERFSLILESASTNQTSMYLCASSDMSSYNSPLHFGNGTRLTVT.